These 14 T cell receptor beta chains share one sample of origin, sequenced in a study of shared clonotypes between healthy human individuals. CD8 cells regarded as naive lacked CD45RO, were positively chosen for CCR7, and omitted terminally differentiated effector memory CD45RA+ cells. The table came from immunoSEQ multiplex PCR; TCRdb's copy has only in-frame clones and leaves some out. The sample contains over 750,000 clones, about 96% of which appear only once. Sample: naive CD8+ T cells sorted from blood. The receptors stem from a young man in good health.

This chain joins TRBV6-5 and TRBJ2-7; possible D gene TRBD1, 6 bases. The germline gives CDR1 MNHEY, CDR2 SVGAGI. The CDR3 covers 13 residues. V was trimmed by 1 base and J by 5 bases, leaving 9 bases between them. The DNA for the CDR3 is TGTGCCAGCAGTTACTTTGGGGGCGACGAGCAGTACTTC. Translating gives CASSYFGGDEQYF.

The V call is TRBV11-2, the J call TRBJ2-1; D is unclear. Trimming shortened V by 6 bases and J by 0 bases, and 9 bases separated the two germline ends. Per germline, CDR1 SGHAT and CDR2 FQNNGV. This CDR3 has 14 residues. CDR3 DNA sequence: TGTGCCAGCAGTTTTCCCGTCTCCTACAATGAGCAGTTCTTC. Its translation is CASSFPVSYNEQFF.

This clone was picked up one time. The chain links TRBV7-9 to TRBJ2-5; weak D call: TRBD2 (6 bases). Between the trimmed V and J ends, which lost 4 bases and 4 bases, there was a span of 25 bases. In germline, CDR1 is SEHNR, CDR2 FQNEAQ (reference sequence). The CDR3 runs 18 residues. CDR3 in DNA: TGTGCCAGCAGCTCCACCTTAGGAGGACTAAAAGCAAGAGAGACCCAGTACTTC. Protein sequence: CASSSTLGGLKARETQYF.

The genes are TRBV6-5 and TRBJ2-3, with D possibly called TRBD1 or TRBD2 (5 bases each). The CDR3 length is 14 residues. Germline values: CDR1 MNHEY, CDR2 SVGAGI. V was cut by 4 bases and J by 7 bases, with 15 bases left in between. CDR3 nucleotides: TGTGCCAGCAGTTTTGGGGGAGTTGAAAATACGCAGTATTTT. Protein product: CASSFGGVENTQYF.

The chain has TRBV11-2 and TRBJ2-2; no definite D call. The germline V and J ends were trimmed by 5 bases and 5 bases, with 6 bases remaining between them. Germline values: CDR1 SGHAT, CDR2 FQNNGV. The CDR3 contains 12 residues. The chain's CDR3 is CASSHHTGELFF. CDR3 nucleotides: TGTGCCAGCAGCCATCATACCGGGGAGCTGTTTTTT. Based on the CDR3 plus reference TRBV11-2 and TRBJ2-2, the full variable domain is EAGVAQSPRYKIIEKRQSVAFWCNPISGHATLYWYQQILGQGPKLLIQFQNNGVVDDSQLPKDRFSAERLKGVDSTLKIQPAKLEDSAVYLCASSHHTGELFFGEGSRLTVL.

The CDR3 coding sequence is TGTGCCAGCAGTACGAATTTCCCGGACAGGGGGTTGGCAGATACGCAGTATTTT. Translated: CASSTNFPDRGLADTQYF. The gene calls are TRBV28 and TRBJ2-3, with 10 bases identical to TRBD1. The CDR3 has 18 residues. Germline V CDR1 and CDR2: MDHEN, SYDVKM. J gave up 4 bases and V 5 bases, and 15 bases lay outside the gene matches. Using reference TRBV28 and TRBJ2-3 for the parts outside the CDR3, the full variable domain is DVKVTQSSRYLVKRTGEKVFLECVQDMDHENMFWYRQDPGLGLRLIYFSYDVKMKEKGDIPEGYSVSREKKERFSLILESASTNQTSMYLCASSTNFPDRGLADTQYFGPGTRLTVL.

The chain recombines TRBV5-8 with TRBJ1-5; D remains ambiguous. Germline V lookup: CDR1 SGHTS, CDR2 YDEGEE. This CDR3 is 15 amino acids long. Trimming took 4 bases from V and 4 from J, leaving 15 bases between them. CDR3 nucleotide sequence: TGTGCCAGCAGCGCCGGTCCGGGTGGGAATCAGCCCCAGCATTTT. Protein sequence: CASSAGPGGNQPQHF.

This chain uses TRBV27 with TRBJ1-1, with D hard to call. Germline loops: CDR1 MNHEY, CDR2 SMNVEV (reference sequence). The CDR3 runs 15 residues. V lost 1 base to trimming and J lost 0 bases, with 9 bases between them. DNA for the CDR3: TGTGCCAGCAGTTTATATTCAGGATTGAACACTGAAGCTTTCTTT. This sequence encodes CASSLYSGLNTEAFF.

This clone was recorded once. The rearrangement links TRBV6-5 to TRBJ1-2, with D maybe TRBD1 (6 bases). The V gene lost 4 bases and the J gene lost 9 bases, with 15 bases spanning the gap. The CDR3 runs to 13 residues. Germline V gene lookup returns CDR1 MNHEY and CDR2 SVGAGI. Here the CDR3 reads CASSSLGGPRYTF. As DNA, the CDR3 is TGTGCCAGCAGTTCCCTCGGGGGGCCCCGCTACACCTTC.

The gene calls are TRBV18 and TRBJ2-1, with TRBD2 identical over 11 bases. The CDR3 has 17 amino acids. Germline V gene sequence: CDR1 KGHSH, CDR2 LQKENI. With V trimmed by 2 bases and J by 3 bases, 6 bases remained unmatched. The CDR3 loop reads CASSPGVLAGGYNEQFF. CDR3 sequence (DNA): TGTGCCAGCTCACCAGGTGTTCTAGCGGGAGGCTACAATGAGCAGTTCTTC.

CDR3 in DNA: TGTGCCAGCCGGAAACAGGGGATCAACACTGAAGCTTTCTTT. Its protein product is CASRKQGINTEAFF. V usage is TRBV27 and J usage is TRBJ1-1; TRBD1 matches 7 bases. Germline trimming cut 8 bases from V and 2 bases from J; bases unmatched to any gene: 8. Per germline, CDR1 MNHEY and CDR2 SMNVEV (reference sequence). CDR3 length: 14 amino acids.

The V and J genes are TRBV6-1 and TRBJ2-1, with D uncertain. The CDR3 is 15 amino acids. Germline V CDR1 and CDR2: MNHNS, SASEGT. V lost 4 bases, J lost 0 bases, and 10 bases lay in between. The CDR3 protein is CASSADVSSYNEQFF. CDR3 nucleotides: TGTGCCAGCAGTGCGGACGTTAGCTCCTACAATGAGCAGTTCTTC.

In the case of this clone: This specimen includes other DNA sequences encoding the same CDR3. The chain has TRBV29-1 and TRBJ2-1, with 11 bases that match TRBD2. From germline, CDR1 is SQVTM and CDR2 ANQGSEA. The CDR3 has 14 amino acids. Trimming took 3 bases from V and 3 from J; bases not matched to a gene: 1. CDR3 bases: TGCAGCGTTGACGGGACTAGCGGCTACAATGAGCAGTTCTTC. It specifies CSVDGTSGYNEQFF.

The rearrangement joins TRBV25-1 to TRBJ1-2; no clear D. This CDR3 is built from 13 residues. Germline CDR1 and CDR2: MGHDK and SYGVNS. V was shortened by 6 bases and J by 5 bases, with 13 bases between the two germline ends. CDR3 sequence reads: CASSVTNTYGYTF. CDR3 nucleotides: TGTGCCAGCAGCGTCACGAACACGTATGGCTACACCTTC.